Shown below are 10 T cell receptor beta chains from a single sample sequenced in a study of blood T cell repertoires in COVID-19. Using immunoSEQ multiplex PCR, the repertoire was profiled, and TCRdb retains in-frame clones only, with some absent. The sample carries under 95,000 clones, 88% recorded once. Sequencing was done on a sample of peripheral blood. Receptors were obtained from a human donor in a cohort sampled during active COVID-19.

The DNA of the CDR3 is TGCGCCAGCAGCCCCGACAGGGCAGGTGGCACTGAAGCTTTCTTT. Translated, it gives CASSPDRAGGTEAFF. V usage is TRBV5-1 and J usage is TRBJ1-1; TRBD1 agrees at 7 bases. Germline V gives CDR1 SGHRS, CDR2 YFSETQ. V was clipped by 4 bases and J by 4 bases; unmatched bases: 10. This CDR3 comprises 15 residues. Combining the CDR3 with reference TRBV5-1 and TRBJ1-1 gives the whole variable domain KAGVTQTPRYLIKTRGQQVTLSCSPISGHRSVSWYQQTPGQGLQFLFEYFSETQRNKGNFPGRFSGRQFSNSRSEMNVSTLELGDSALYLCASSPDRAGGTEAFFGQGTRLTVV.

This clone was found a few times. The chain joins TRBV6-5 to TRBJ2-1; 7 bases line up with TRBD2. The CDR3 spans 15 residues. The ends lost 8 bases at V and 0 bases at J; junction bases unmatched: 7. Germline values: CDR1 MNHEY, CDR2 SVGAGI. In DNA, the CDR3 is TGTGCCAGCCGGCGACCGGGGGGCTCCTACAATGAGCAGTTCTTC. Translating it yields CASRRPGGSYNEQFF.

The CDR3 is CASRGPGTVTLTNTGELFF. The CDR3 region has the DNA TGTGCCAGCAGAGGTCCCGGGACAGTTACCTTAACGAACACCGGGGAGCTGTTTTTT. The J gene is TRBJ2-2, the V gene TRBV9, with TRBD1 identical over 7 bases. This CDR3 spans 19 amino acids. Germline-derived CDR1 and CDR2 are SGDLS and YYNGEE. V was clipped by 5 bases and J by 0 bases; unmatched bases: 16.

V usage is TRBV27 and J usage is TRBJ1-4, with 8 bases identical to TRBD1. The ends lost 5 bases at V and 7 bases at J; junction bases unmatched: 15. Looked up from germline, CDR1 is MNHEY and CDR2 is SMNVEV (reference sequence). The CDR3 is 17 residues long. The CDR3 coding sequence is TGTGCCAGCAGTACGTTCCCCGGGACAGGACGGAGTGAAAAACTGTTTTTT. Protein: CASSTFPGTGRSEKLFF.

The rearrangement links TRBV6-5 to TRBJ1-2, with D perhaps TRBD1 (6 bases). CDR3 length: 14 amino acids. The V end was cut by 6 bases, the J end by 4 bases, with 15 bases between. CDR1 and CDR2 (germline): MNHEY, SVGAGI. CDR3 sequence (DNA): TGTGCCAGCAGCTCCTTCCGACAGGCCTATGGCTACACCTTC. Amino acids: CASSSFRQAYGYTF.

The rearrangement links TRBV6-5 to TRBJ2-3, with D possibly being TRBD1 (5 bases). The CDR3 length is 13 residues. Germline CDR1 MNHEY, CDR2 SVGAGI. V dropped 7 bases and J dropped 7 bases, with 15 bases sitting between them. DNA of the CDR3: TGTGCCAGCACCACCCGCAGGGCCCATACGCAGTATTTT. Translation: CASTTRRAHTQYF.

The CDR3 DNA reads as TGTGCCATCAGTGGCGGAGAAGATACGCAGTATTTT. The encoded protein is CAISGGEDTQYF. The rearrangement joins TRBV10-3 to TRBJ2-3; no clear D. V lost 4 bases and J lost 5, with 7 bases in between. The CDR3 covers 12 residues. The germline CDR1 and CDR2 sequences are ENHRY and SYGVKD.

This clone was seen more than once but under ten times. The rearrangement uses TRBV5-1 and TRBJ1-6; a possible D gene is TRBD1 (5 bases). Germline CDR1 reads SGHRS; CDR2 reads YFSETQ. CDR3 length: 14 amino acids. V lost 2 bases to trimming and J lost 8 bases, with 11 bases between them. CDR3 region: CASSFAQGDSPLHF. As DNA, the CDR3 is TGCGCCAGCAGCTTTGCGCAGGGTGATTCACCCCTCCACTTT.

This clone was observed once. The chain employs TRBV7-8 and TRBJ1-5, with D uncertain. The CDR3 runs 15 residues. CDR1 and CDR2 (germline): SGHVS, FQNEAQ. V was clipped by 1 base and J by 4 bases, with 11 bases between them. CDR3 sequence reads: CASSLGTGGNQPQHF. The CDR3 DNA sequence: TGTGCCAGCAGCTTAGGTACGGGTGGAAATCAGCCCCAGCATTTT.

This clone appeared once. V and J are TRBV3-1 (or the pseudogene TRBV3-2) and TRBJ2-1; maybe TRBD2 (7 bases). Trimming took 4 bases from V and 8 from J, leaving 12 bases between them. CDR3 length equals 13 residues. The germline gives CDR1 LGHDT, CDR2 YNNKEL (reference sequence). DNA for the CDR3: TGTGCCAGCAGCCGTAGGGGGGGCGATGAGCAGTTCTTC. Protein: CASSRRGGDEQFF.